The 5 T cell receptor beta chains presented below share a single source sample, sequenced in a study of cytomegalovirus exposure and HLA in healthy donors. With 60 Vbeta and 13 Jbeta primers, the PCR was carried out. TCRdb's copy holds only in-frame clones and misses some; the assay was immunoSEQ multiplex PCR. The sample records around 170,000 clones, around 80% being singletons. Source material: PBMCs. These receptor sequences come from a man between 18 and 35 years old in good health and CMV-seronegative.

Only a few counts were recorded for this clone. This chain joins TRBV6-1 and TRBJ2-6; D uncertain. The germline gives CDR1 MNHNS, CDR2 SASEGT. Trimming pared 0 bases from V and 1 base from J, leaving 10 bases between. This CDR3 has 17 residues. This CDR3 is CASSEALPGSGANVLTF. CDR3 nucleotides: TGTGCCAGCAGTGAAGCGCTTCCGGGTTCTGGGGCCAACGTCCTGACTTTC.

The chain combines TRBV6-1 with TRBJ1-1, with TRBD1 matching 7 bases. Germline assignment: CDR1 MNHNS and CDR2 SASEGT. J gave up 1 base and V 4 bases, and 9 bases lay outside the gene matches. The CDR3 spans 16 residues. In DNA, the CDR3 is TGTGCCAGCAGTGGAGGGGGCAGTAAACCGAACACTGAAGCTTTCTTT. This translates into CASSGGGSKPNTEAFF.

V and J are TRBV11-1 and TRBJ2-7; D might be TRBD2 (6 bases). Trimming left V 4 bases short and J 2 bases short, with 15 bases between. The CDR3 spans 15 residues. Germline V gives CDR1 SGHAT, CDR2 FQDESV (reference sequence). CDR3 in DNA: TGTGCCAGCAGCTCCAGCCGGGGGTTCCCCTACGAGCAGTACTTC. Translated, it gives CASSSSRGFPYEQYF.

There are a few counts of this clone. V gene TRBV6-5 combines with J gene TRBJ1-6, with TRBD1 matching over 12 bases. There are 14 residues in the CDR3. J lost 10 bases, V lost 6 bases, and 4 bases had no gene match. Germline V gives CDR1 MNHEY, CDR2 SVGAGI. As DNA, the CDR3 is TGTGCCAGCAGGGGGACAGGGGGCGACTCACCCCTCCACTTT. It encodes CASRGTGGDSPLHF.

The CDR3 DNA sequence: TGTGCCAGCACCCGGACAGGGACGAACACTGAAGCTTTCTTT. This codes for CASTRTGTNTEAFF. The chain has TRBV15 and TRBJ1-1, with 8 bases that match TRBD1. Germline CDR1 LNHNV, CDR2 YYDKDF (reference sequence). This CDR3 comprises 14 residues. The J segment lost 1 base and the V segment lost 10 bases, leaving 8 bases of the junction unmatched.